This T cell receptor (beta chain) was captured in a study of T cells in Graves' hyperthyroidism and ophthalmopathy. CDR3 size: 15 residues. CDR1 is DFQATT, CDR2 SNEGSKA, per germline (reference sequence). V lost 6 bases and J lost 3, with 20 bases in between. Clinical symptoms, serum thyroxine, TRAb, thyroid ultrasound and orbital computed tomography established diagnosis. Study-level results: Ophthalmopathy stood apart from stable hyperthyroidism in a 13 V-J model. Blood held most thyroid clonotypes expanded above 0.001 frequency.

Using RNA transcripts as the source, TCR beta CDR3 regions were amplified. When the TCR CDR3 underwent first-round RT-PCR, the HTBI primer set was used. TCRdb called the multiplex PCR reads again in MiXCR, with one record for every CDR3 protein. This sample has some 580,000 distinct CDR3 sequences, with around 15% found just once. This clonotype was seen more than once but under ten times. Its antigen is currently unknown. This clonotype originated in a middle-aged woman with Graves' ophthalmopathy. The sample was blood. This chain connects TRBV20-1 to TRBJ1-1; a weak D match, TRBD1 (6 bases). DNA for the CDR3: TGCAGTGCCCTCTTCCCGGGACACACGGACACTGAAGCTTTCTTT. Residues: CSALFPGHTDTEAFF.